The following is a T cell receptor beta chain sequence with its context. Its antigen is currently unknown. The limits of the CDR3 on the DNA are not certain, so only TCRdb's listed CDR3 is given. Of the isolated RNA, all was reverse transcribed, and so the sequenced material was expressed TCRB transcripts. The protocol was immunoSEQ multiplex PCR, while the TCRdb copy is restricted to in-frame clones and leaves out a portion. The table includes approximately 170,000 clones, around 7.8% detected once. This sample was taken from a study of beta chain features in type 1 diabetes. Study-level points and caveats: Patients with type 1 diabetes showed fewer VDJ junction insertions and more deletions. Across all four CD4+ subsets, people with type 1 diabetes showed modestly shorter TCRB CDR3s. The similarity of naive, central memory and Treg TCRB repertoires appeared greater among patients than among healthy donors.

Germline values: CDR1 MNHEY, CDR2 SMNVEV (reference sequence). The CDR3 contains 13 residues when both ends are counted. The sequencing input was central memory CD4+ T cells from blood. The genes are TRBV27 and TRBJ2-2; no DNA check was done on the table's D call, TRBD2. The TCR sequence derives from a woman in her forties with type 1 diabetes. The CDR3 reads CASSSSNTGELFF.